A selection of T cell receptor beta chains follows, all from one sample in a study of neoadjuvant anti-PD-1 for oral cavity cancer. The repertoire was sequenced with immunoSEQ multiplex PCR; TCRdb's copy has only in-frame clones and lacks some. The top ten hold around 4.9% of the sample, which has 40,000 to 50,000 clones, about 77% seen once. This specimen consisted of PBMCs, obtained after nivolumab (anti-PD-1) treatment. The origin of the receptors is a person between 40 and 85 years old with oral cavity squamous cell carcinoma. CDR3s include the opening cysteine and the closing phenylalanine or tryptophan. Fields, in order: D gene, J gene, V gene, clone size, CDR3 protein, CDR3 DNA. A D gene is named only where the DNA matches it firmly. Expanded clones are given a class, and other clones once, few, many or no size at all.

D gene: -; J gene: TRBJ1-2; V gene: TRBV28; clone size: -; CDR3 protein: CATRVGGDGYTF; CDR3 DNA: TGTGCCACCAGAGTCGGGGGCGATGGCTACACCTTC
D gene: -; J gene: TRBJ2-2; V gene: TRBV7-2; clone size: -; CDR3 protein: CASSLAYTGELFF; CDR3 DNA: TGTGCCAGCAGCTTAGCCTACACCGGGGAGCTGTTTTTT
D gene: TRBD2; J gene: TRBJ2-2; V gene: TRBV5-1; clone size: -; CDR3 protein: CASSLGLAGGDGTGELFF; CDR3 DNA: TGCGCCAGCAGCTTGGGACTAGCGGGAGGGGATGGCACCGGGGAGCTGTTTTTT
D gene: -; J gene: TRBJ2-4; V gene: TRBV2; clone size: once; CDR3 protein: CASSEGRLNIQYF; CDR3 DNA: TGTGCCAGCAGTGAGGGCAGATTAAACATTCAGTACTTC
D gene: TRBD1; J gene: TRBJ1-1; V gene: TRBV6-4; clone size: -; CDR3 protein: CASRKTGQTNTEAFF; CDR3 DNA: TGTGCCAGCAGGAAGACGGGACAGACGAACACTGAAGCTTTCTTT
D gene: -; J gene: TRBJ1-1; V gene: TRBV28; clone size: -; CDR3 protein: CASSLGPRRTEAFF; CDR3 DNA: TGTGCCAGCAGTTTGGGTCCTCGGAGAACTGAAGCTTTCTTT
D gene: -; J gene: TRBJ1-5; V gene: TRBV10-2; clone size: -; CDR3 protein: CASSDQGGSNQPQHF; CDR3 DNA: TGCGCCAGCAGTGACCAAGGGGGTAGCAATCAGCCCCAGCATTTT
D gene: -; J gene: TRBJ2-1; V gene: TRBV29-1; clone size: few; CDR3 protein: CSVEHGHNEQFF; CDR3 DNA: TGCAGCGTTGAGCACGGCCACAATGAGCAGTTCTTC
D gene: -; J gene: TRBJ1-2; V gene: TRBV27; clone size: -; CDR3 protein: CASSLKYLGGYTF; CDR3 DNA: TGTGCCAGCAGTTTAAAGTATCTGGGTGGCTACACCTTC
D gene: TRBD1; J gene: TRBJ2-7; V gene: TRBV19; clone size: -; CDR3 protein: CASSPRQGSNEQYF; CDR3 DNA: TGTGCCAGTAGTCCTCGACAGGGAAGTAACGAGCAGTACTTC
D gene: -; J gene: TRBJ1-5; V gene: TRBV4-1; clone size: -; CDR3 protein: CASSPHPGGGSSNQPQHF; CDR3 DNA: TGCGCCAGCAGCCCACACCCGGGAGGGGGATCGAGCAATCAGCCCCAGCATTTT
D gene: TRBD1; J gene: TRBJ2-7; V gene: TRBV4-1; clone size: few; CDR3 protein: CASSWDSSYEQYF; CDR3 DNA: TGCGCCAGCAGCTGGGACAGCTCCTACGAGCAGTACTTC
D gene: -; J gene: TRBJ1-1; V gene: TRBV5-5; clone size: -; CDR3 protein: CASSLLGGMNTEAFF; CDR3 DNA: TGTGCCAGCAGCCTCCTGGGGGGTATGAACACTGAAGCTTTCTTT
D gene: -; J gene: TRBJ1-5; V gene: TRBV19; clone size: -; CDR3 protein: CASSIVVGTAGRPQHF; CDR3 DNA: TGTGCCAGTAGTATAGTGGTGGGGACCGCTGGCAGACCCCAGCATTTT
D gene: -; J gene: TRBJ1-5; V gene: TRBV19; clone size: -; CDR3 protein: CASSIRVYGNQPQHF; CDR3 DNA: TGTGCCAGTAGTATCCGAGTTTACGGCAATCAGCCCCAGCATTTT
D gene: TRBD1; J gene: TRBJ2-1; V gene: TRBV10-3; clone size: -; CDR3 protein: CAISDSGTAKDEQFF; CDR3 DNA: TGTGCCATCAGTGATTCCGGGACAGCCAAAGATGAGCAGTTCTTC
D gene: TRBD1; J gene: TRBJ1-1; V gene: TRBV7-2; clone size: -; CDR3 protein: CASSLWGQGNTEAFF; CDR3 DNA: TGTGCCAGCAGCTTATGGGGACAGGGTAACACTGAAGCTTTCTTT
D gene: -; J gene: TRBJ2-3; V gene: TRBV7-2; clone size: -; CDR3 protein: CASSFDGGRADTQYF; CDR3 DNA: TGTGCCAGCAGCTTCGACGGGGGGCGGGCAGATACGCAGTATTTT
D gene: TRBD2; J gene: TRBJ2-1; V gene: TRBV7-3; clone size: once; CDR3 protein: CASSPLAGVNEQFF; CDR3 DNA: TGTGCCAGCAGCCCTTTAGCGGGAGTCAATGAGCAGTTCTTC
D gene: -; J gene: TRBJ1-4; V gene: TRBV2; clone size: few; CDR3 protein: CASSGTAFNEKLFF; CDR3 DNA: TGTGCCAGCAGTGGGACCGCTTTTAATGAAAAACTGTTTTTT
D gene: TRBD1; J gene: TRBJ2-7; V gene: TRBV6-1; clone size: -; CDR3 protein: CASSVRTGTYEQYF; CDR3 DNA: TGTGCCAGCAGTGTCCGGACAGGCACCTACGAGCAGTACTTC
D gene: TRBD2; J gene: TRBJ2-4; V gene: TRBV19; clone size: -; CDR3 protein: CASSWGRGPTTRPKNIQYF; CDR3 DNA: TGTGCCAGTAGCTGGGGGAGGGGTCCTACTACCCGACCCAAAAACATTCAGTACTTC
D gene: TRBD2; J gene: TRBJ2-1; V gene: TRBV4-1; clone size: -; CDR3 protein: CASSQYRLAGNEQFF; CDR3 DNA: TGCGCCAGCAGCCAGTACCGACTAGCGGGAAACGAGCAGTTCTTC
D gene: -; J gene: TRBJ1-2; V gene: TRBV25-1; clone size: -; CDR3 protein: CASSENIRGPDYGYTF; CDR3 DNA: TGTGCCAGCAGTGAAAATATACGAGGGCCAGACTATGGCTACACCTTC
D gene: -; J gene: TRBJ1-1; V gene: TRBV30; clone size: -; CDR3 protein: CAWSTDNLEAFF; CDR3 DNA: TGTGCCTGGAGTACCGACAATCTTGAAGCTTTCTTT
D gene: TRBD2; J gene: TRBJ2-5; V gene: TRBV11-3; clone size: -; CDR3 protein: CASSERGGHQETQYF; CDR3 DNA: TGTGCCAGCAGCGAGCGGGGGGGCCACCAAGAGACCCAGTACTTC
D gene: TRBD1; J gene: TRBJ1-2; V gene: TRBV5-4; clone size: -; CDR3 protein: CASSPGQGRDYGYTF; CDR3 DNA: TGTGCCAGCAGCCCGGGACAGGGGAGGGACTATGGCTACACCTTC
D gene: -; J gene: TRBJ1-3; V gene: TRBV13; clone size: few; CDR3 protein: CASSAYSSYLTGNTIYF; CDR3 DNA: TGTGCCAGCAGCGCCTACAGTAGCTACCTAACTGGAAACACCATATATTTT
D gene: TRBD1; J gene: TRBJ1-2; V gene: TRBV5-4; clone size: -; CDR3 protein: CASSSQGAGYGYTF; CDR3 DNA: TGTGCCAGCAGCTCACAGGGGGCCGGCTATGGCTACACCTTC
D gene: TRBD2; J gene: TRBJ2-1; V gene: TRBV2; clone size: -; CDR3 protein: CASTGLAGNEQFF; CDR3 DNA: TGTGCCAGCACCGGACTAGCTGGCAATGAGCAGTTCTTC
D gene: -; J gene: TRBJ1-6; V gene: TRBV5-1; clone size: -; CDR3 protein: CASSLFGTPRRDSPLHF; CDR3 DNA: TGCGCCAGCAGCTTGTTTGGCACCCCGAGGAGAGATTCACCCCTCCACTTT
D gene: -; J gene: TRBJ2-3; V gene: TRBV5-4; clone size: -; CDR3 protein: CASSLGTTDTQYF; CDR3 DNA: TGTGCCAGCAGCTTGGGGACCACAGATACGCAGTATTTT
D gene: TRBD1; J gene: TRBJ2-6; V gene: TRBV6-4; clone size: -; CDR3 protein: CASRETGGLISGANVLTF; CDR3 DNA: TGTGCCAGCAGAGAAACAGGGGGGCTAATCTCTGGGGCCAACGTCCTGACTTTC